This TCR beta chain was found in a study of blood T cell repertoires in COVID-19. In the original analysis: Estimation of nucleated cell counts was performed using reference gene primer amplification. Clones were read by immunoSEQ multiplex PCR, and TCRdb kept only the in-frame ones, dropping some. V, J and clone size were drawn from that table, and D and trimming were deduced from the DNA. The table includes about 280,000 clones, around 90% detected once. V lost 0 bases to trimming and J lost 3 bases, with 12 bases between them. This CDR3 contains 16 residues. Germline CDR1 is KGHSH and CDR2 is LQKENI.

The TCR was taken from a woman aged 55 to 70 in a cohort exposed to, infected with or recovered from COVID-19 (not recorded which). Material for sequencing was PBMCs or T cells enriched from blood (not recorded which). The rearrangement links TRBV18 to TRBJ2-1; maybe TRBD1 (5 bases). The DNA of the CDR3 is TGTGCCAGCTCACCACCGAGGCGTCAGGGCTACAATGAGCAGTTCTTC. Its translation: CASSPPRRQGYNEQFF.